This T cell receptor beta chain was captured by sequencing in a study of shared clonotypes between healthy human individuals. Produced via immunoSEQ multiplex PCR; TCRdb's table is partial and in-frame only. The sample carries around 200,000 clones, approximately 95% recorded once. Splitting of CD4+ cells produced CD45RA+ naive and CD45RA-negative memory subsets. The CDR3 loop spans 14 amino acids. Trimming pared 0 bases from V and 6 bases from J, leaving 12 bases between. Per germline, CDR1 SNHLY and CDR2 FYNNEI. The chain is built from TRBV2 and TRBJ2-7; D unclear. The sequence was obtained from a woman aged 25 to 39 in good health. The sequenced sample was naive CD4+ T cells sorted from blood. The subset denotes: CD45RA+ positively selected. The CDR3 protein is CASSEAFPKAEQYF. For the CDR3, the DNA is TGTGCCAGCAGTGAAGCATTCCCGAAAGCCGAGCAGTACTTC.